This T cell receptor (beta chain) was sequenced in a study of T cells after yellow fever vaccination (dated by TCRdb to the late 2010s). For the wider study: Libraries from fractions with low cell numbers were prepared with the SMART-Seq v4 Ultra Low Input RNA kit. Two healthy male donors made up the cohort, one aged 18 to 30 years and the other aged 30 to 40 years. To follow T-cell clones before and after primary and booster YFV17D yellow fever vaccination, bulk TCR alpha and beta repertoires were sequenced over time. Bulk PBMC replicates and cell subsets were isolated from blood drawn at multiple timepoints before and after both primary and secondary immunization.

Synthesis of TCR cDNA relied on 5'RACE template switching, a step that introduced a universal primer site along with unique molecular identifiers. Priming of cDNA synthesis was performed from both the TCR alpha and TCR beta constant segments. Library amplification used two PCR steps, and the second PCR step added sample barcodes and sequencing adapters. Libraries were sequenced on Illumina HiSeq 2500 (2x100 bp) or NovaSeq (2x150 bp). The authors processed their data as follows. Demultiplexing of reads and collapsing into UMI consensus sequences were performed with MIGEC, and V(D)J alignment was carried out with MiXCR. Using edgeR on replicate PBMC samples, clonotypes were called vaccine-responding if FDR was below 0.01 and the log2 fold change was above 5 up to day 15. Each bulk clonotype received a CD4 or CD8 identity based on whether the sequenced CD4 or CD8 repertoire contained that clonotype at higher abundance. TCRdb trimmed public reads at Q25 via fastp, called clones via MiXCR and kept in-frame beta chains. Each CDR3 protein appears once, grouped with its most common genes and DNA. The V and J calls shown here were made by TCRdb, not taken from the authors' results. The sample includes roughly 140,000 distinct CDR3 sequences, with 7% to 9% observed a single time. Jointly, the top ten make up under 0.95% of the sample.

This clonotype was counted many times. Its target antigen remains unknown. The input lacks base qualities; no much larger clone sits a single base away. Per the publication, the treatment or condition label means: live attenuated yellow fever vaccine strain. A standard Ficoll-Paque protocol was used to isolate PBMCs from peripheral blood. Dynabeads CD4 and CD8 positive selection kits were used to isolate CD4 and CD8 T-cell fractions. RNA was extracted with TriZol from bulk PBMCs, CD4 and CD8 fractions, and dextramer-positive and dextramer-negative fractions. The CDR3 starts with the cysteine, ends with the phenylalanine, and has 16 residues. Only CDR3 DNA is held: 48 bases, read in frame from base 1. Reading the germline V gene gives CDR1 SGHTA and CDR2 FQGNSA. Compared with germline, V lacks 4 bases and J lacks 3 bases; bases without a gene match: 5. Broader findings and caveats from the paper: The secondary T-cell response was found to be weaker but faster than the primary response, with a peak reached on day 5 rather than on day 15. Only a couple of donors were included in the study, so the extent to which the findings can be generalized is limited. Computational filtering was required because FACS-sorted repertoires could contain abundant contaminating clonotypes from the bulk population. A small fraction of clonotypes showed up in both the CD4 and CD8 compartments, probably as a result of convergent recombination. After the booster, most clones that had expanded after primary vaccination were detected again (nearly 98% of CD4 and around nine tenths of CD8), suggesting broad maintenance of memory.

This TCR derives from a man aged 25 to 45 who received the YFV17D yellow fever vaccine. The chain employs TRBV7-2 and TRBJ2-1, with TRBD2 matching 11 junction bases. The source material was CD4+ T cells sorted from PBMCs, sampled 5 days after the yellow fever booster vaccination. The nucleotides read TGTGCCAGCAGCTCGACCGGGACTAGCGGCTACAATGAGCAGTTCTTC. Its protein product is CASSSTGTSGYNEQFF.